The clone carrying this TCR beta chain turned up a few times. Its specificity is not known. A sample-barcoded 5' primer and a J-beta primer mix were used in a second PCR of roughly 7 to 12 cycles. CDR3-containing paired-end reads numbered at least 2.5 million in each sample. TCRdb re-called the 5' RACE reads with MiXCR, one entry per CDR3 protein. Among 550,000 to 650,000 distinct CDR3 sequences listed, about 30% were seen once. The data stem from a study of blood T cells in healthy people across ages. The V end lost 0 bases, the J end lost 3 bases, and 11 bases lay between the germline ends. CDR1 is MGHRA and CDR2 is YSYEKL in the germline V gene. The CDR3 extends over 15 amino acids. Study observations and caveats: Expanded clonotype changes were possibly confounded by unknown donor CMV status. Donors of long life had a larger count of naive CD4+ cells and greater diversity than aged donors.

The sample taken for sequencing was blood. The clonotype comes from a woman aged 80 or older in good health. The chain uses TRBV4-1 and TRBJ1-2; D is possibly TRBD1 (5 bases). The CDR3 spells CASSQDGGRDYGYTF. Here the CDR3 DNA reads TGCGCCAGCAGCCAAGACGGGGGGAGAGACTATGGCTACACCTTC.